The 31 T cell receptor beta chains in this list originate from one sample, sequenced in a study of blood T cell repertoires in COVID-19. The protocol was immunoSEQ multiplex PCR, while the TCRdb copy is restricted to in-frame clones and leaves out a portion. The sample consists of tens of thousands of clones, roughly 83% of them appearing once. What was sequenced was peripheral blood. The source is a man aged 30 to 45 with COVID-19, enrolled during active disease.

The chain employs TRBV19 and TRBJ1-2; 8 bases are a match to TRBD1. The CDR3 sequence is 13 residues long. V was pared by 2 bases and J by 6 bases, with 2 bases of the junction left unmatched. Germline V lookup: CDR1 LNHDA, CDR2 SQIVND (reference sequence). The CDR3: CASSISDRDGYTF. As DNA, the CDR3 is TGTGCCAGTAGTATATCGGACAGGGATGGCTACACCTTC.

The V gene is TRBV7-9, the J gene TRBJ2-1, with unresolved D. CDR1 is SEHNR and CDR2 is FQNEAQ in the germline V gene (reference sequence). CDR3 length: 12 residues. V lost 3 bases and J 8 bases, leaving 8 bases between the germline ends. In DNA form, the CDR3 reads TGTGCCAGCAGCTTCGAGCGCGATGAGCAGTTCTTC. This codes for CASSFERDEQFF.

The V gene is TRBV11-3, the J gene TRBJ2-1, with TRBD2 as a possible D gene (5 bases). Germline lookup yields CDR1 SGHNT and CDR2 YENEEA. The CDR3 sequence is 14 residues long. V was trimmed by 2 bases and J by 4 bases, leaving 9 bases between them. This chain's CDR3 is CASSLSGEYNEQFF. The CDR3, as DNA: TGTGCCAGCAGCTTAAGCGGAGAGTACAATGAGCAGTTCTTC.

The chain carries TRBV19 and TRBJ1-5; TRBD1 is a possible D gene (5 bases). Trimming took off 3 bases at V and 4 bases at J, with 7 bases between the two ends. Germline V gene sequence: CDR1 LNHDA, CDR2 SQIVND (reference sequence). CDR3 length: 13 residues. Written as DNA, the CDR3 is TGTGCCAGTAGTATTGGGGGGAATCAGCCCCAGCATTTT. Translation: CASSIGGNQPQHF.

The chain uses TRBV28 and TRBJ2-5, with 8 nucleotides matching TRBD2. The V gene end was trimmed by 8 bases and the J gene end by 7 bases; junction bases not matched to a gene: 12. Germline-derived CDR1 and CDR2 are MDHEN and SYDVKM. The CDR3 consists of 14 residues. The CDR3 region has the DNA TGTGCCAGCCTTTCGGGAGGGACGTTAGGGACCCAGTACTTC. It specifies CASLSGGTLGTQYF.

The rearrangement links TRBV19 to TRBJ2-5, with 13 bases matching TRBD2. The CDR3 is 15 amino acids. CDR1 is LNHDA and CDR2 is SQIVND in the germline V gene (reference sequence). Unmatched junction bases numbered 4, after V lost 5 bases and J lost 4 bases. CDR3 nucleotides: TGTGCCAGTAGTGGGACTAGCGGGGAGGGAGAGACCCAGTACTTC. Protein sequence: CASSGTSGEGETQYF.

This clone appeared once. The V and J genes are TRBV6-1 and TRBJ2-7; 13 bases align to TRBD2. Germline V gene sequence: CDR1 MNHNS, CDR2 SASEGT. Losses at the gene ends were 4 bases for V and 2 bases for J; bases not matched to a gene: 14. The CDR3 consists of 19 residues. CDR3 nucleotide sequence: TGTGCCAGCAGTGTAGCCGGGACTAGCGGGAATTCGCGGCCCTACGAGCAGTACTTC. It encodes CASSVAGTSGNSRPYEQYF.

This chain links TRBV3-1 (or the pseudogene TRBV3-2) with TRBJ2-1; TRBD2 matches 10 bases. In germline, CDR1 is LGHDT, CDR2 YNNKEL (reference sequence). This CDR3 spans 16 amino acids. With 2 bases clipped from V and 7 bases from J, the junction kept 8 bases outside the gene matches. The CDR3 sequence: CASSQSLAGYANEQFF. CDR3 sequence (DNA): TGTGCCAGCAGCCAATCACTAGCGGGATATGCGAATGAGCAGTTCTTC.

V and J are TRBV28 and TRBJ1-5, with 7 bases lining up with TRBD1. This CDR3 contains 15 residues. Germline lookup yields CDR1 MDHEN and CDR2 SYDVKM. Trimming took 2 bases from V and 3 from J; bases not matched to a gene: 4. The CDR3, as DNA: TGTGCCAGCAGTTTAGGGGGACAGACCAATCAGCCCCAGCATTTT. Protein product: CASSLGGQTNQPQHF. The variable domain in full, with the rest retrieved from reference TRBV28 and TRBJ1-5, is DVKVTQSSRYLVKRTGEKVFLECVQDMDHENMFWYRQDPGLGLRLIYFSYDVKMKEKGDIPEGYSVSREKKERFSLILESASTNQTSMYLCASSLGGQTNQPQHFGDGTRLSIL.

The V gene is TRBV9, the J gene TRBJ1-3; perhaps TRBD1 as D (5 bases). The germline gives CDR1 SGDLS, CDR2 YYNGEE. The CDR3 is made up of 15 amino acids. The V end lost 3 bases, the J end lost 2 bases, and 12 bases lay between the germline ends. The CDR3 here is CASSASTVTGNTIYF. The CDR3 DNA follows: TGTGCCAGCAGCGCCTCGACAGTTACTGGAAACACCATATATTTT.

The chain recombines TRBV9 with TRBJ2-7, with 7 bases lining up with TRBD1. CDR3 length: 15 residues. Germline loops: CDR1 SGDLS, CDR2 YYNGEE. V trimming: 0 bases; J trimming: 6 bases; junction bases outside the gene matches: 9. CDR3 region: CASSVEPGTVGEQYF. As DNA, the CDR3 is TGTGCCAGCAGCGTAGAGCCGGGGACAGTGGGCGAGCAGTACTTC.

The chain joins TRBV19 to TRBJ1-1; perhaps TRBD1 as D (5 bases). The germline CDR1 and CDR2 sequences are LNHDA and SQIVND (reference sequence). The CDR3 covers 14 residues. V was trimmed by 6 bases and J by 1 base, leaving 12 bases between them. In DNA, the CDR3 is TGTGCCAGTAGGACGGGGGGACGGAACACTGAAGCTTTCTTT. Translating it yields CASRTGGRNTEAFF.

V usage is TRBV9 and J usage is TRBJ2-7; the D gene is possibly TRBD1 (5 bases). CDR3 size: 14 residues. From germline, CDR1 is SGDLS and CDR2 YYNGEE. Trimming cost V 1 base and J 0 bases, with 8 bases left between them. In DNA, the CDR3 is TGTGCCAGCAGCGTATACGACAGCTCCTACGAGCAGTACTTC. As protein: CASSVYDSSYEQYF.

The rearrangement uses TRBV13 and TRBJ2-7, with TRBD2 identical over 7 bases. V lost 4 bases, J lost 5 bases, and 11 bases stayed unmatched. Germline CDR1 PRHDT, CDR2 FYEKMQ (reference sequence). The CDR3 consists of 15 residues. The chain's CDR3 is CASSSPAGGLHEQYF. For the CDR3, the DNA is TGTGCCAGCAGCTCACCCGCCGGGGGGTTACACGAGCAGTACTTC.

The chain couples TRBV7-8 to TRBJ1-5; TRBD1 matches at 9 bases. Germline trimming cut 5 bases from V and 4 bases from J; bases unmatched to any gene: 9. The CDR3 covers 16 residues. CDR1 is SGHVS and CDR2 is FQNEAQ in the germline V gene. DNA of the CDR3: TGTGCCAGCAGCGCTACCGGGACAGGGAAAAATCAGCCCCAGCATTTT. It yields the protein CASSATGTGKNQPQHF.

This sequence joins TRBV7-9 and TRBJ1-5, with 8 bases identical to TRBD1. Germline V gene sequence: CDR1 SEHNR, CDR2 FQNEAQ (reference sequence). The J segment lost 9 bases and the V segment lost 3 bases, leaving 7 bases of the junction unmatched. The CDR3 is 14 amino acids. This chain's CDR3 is CASSFPGQDRPQHF. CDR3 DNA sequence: TGTGCCAGCAGCTTTCCGGGACAGGACCGGCCCCAGCATTTT. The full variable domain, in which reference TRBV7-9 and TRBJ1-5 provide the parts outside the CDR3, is DTGVSQNPRHKITKRGQNVTFRCDPISEHNRLYWYRQTLGQGPEFLTYFQNEAQLEKSRLLSDRFSAERPKGSFSTLEIQRTEQGDSAMYLCASSFPGQDRPQHFGDGTRLSIL.

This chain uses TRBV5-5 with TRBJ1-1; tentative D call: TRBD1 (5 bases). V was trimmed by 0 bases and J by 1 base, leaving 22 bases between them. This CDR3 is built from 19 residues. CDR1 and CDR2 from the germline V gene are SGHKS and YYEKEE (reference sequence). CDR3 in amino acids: CASSLALGQGNIRNTEAFF. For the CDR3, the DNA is TGTGCCAGCAGCTTGGCCTTGGGGCAGGGAAACATTCGGAACACTGAAGCTTTCTTT.

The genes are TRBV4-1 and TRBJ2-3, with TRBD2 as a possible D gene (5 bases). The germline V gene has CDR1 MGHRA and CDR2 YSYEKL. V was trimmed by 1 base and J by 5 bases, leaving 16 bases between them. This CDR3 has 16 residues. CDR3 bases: TGCGCCAGCAGCCAAGCAAAAGGGCTAGCAGGAGATACGCAGTATTTT. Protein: CASSQAKGLAGDTQYF.

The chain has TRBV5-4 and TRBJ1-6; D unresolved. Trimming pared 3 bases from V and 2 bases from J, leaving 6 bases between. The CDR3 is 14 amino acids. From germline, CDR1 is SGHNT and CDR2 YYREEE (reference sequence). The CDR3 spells CASSWRAYNSPLHF. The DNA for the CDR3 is TGTGCCAGCAGCTGGAGGGCCTATAATTCACCCCTCCACTTT.

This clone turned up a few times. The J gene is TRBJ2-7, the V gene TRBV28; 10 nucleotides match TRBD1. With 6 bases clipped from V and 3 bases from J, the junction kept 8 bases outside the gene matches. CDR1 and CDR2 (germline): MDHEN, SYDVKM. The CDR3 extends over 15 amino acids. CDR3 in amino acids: CASRPGQGDVYEQYF. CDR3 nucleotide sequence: TGTGCCAGCAGACCCGGACAGGGGGACGTCTACGAGCAGTACTTC.

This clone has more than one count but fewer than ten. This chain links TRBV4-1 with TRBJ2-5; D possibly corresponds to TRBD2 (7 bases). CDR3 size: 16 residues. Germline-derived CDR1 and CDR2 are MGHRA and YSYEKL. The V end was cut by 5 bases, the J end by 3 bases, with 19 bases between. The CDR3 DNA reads TGCGCCAGCAGCACGCCTAGGGGGAGGGTAGAAGAGACCCAGTACTTC. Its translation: CASSTPRGRVEETQYF.

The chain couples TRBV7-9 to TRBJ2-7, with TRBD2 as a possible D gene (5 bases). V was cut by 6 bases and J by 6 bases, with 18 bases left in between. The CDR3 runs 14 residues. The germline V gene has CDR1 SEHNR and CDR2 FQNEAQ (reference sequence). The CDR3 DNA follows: TGTGCCAGCAGATCCTCCGGCGGGTTCCTCGAGCAGTACTTC. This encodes CASRSSGGFLEQYF.

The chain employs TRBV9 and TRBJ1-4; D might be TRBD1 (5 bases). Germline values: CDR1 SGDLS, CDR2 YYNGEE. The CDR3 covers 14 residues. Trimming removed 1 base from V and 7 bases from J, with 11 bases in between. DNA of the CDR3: TGTGCCAGCAGCGTACCCGGGGGAAGTGAAAAACTGTTTTTT. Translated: CASSVPGGSEKLFF.

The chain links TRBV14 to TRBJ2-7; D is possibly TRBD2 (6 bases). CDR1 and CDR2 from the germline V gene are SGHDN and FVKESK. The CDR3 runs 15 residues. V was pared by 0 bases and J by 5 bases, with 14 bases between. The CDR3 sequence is CASSQDQTGGDEQYF. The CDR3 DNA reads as TGTGCCAGCAGCCAAGATCAGACGGGCGGGGACGAGCAGTACTTC.

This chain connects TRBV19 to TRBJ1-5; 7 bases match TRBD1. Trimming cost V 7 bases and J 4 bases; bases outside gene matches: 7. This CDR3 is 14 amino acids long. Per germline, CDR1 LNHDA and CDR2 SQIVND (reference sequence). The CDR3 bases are TGTGCCAGTAACCCGACAGGGTTTAATCAGCCCCAGCATTTT. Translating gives CASNPTGFNQPQHF.

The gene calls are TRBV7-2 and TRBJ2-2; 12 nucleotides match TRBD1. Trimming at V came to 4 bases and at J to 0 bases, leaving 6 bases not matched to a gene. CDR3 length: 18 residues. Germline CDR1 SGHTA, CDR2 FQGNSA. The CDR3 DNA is TGTGCCAGCAGCTCTCGGGACAGGGGGCCGACGAACACCGGGGAGCTGTTTTTT. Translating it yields CASSSRDRGPTNTGELFF.

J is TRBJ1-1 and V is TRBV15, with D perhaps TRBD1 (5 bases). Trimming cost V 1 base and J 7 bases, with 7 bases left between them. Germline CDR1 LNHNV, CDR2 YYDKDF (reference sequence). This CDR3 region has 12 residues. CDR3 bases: TGTGCCACCAGCAGAGCCAGGGATGAAGCTTTCTTT. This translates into CATSRARDEAFF.

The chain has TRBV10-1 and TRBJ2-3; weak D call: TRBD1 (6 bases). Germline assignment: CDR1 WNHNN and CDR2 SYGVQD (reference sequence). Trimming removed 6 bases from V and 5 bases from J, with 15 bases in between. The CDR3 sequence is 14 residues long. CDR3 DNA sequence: TGCGCCAGCAGCAGGGGCTCGAACCTAGATACGCAGTATTTT. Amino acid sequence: CASSRGSNLDTQYF.

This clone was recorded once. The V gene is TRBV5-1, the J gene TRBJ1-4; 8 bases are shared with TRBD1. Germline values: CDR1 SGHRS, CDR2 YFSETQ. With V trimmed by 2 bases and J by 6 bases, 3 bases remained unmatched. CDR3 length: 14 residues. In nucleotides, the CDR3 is TGCGCCAGCAGCTTCGACAGGGGATATGAAAAACTGTTTTTT. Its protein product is CASSFDRGYEKLFF.

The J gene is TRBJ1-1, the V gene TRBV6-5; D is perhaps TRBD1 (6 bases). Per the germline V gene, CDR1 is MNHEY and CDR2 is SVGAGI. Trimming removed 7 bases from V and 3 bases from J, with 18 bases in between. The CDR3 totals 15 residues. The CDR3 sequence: CASTVGLGADTEAFF. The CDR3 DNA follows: TGTGCCAGCACCGTAGGTCTGGGGGCGGACACTGAAGCTTTCTTT.

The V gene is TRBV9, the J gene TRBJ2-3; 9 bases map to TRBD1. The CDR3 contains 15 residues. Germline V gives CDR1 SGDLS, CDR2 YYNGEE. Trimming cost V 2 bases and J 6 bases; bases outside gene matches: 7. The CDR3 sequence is CASSVDRGMVDTQYF. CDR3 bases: TGTGCCAGCAGCGTTGACAGGGGGATGGTGGATACGCAGTATTTT.